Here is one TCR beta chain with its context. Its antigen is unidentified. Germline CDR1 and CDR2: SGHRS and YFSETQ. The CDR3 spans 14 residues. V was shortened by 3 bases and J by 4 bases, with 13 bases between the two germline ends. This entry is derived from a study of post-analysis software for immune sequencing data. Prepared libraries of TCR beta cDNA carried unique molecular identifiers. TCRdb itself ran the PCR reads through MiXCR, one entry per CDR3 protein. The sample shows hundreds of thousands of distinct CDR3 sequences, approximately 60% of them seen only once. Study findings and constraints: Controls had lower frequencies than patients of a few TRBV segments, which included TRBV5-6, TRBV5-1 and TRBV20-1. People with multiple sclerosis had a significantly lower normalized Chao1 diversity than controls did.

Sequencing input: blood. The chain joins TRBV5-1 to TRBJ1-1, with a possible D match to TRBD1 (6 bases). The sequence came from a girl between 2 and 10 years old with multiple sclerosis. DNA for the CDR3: TGCGCCAGCAGCTCAACAGGGAGGGGCACTGAAGCTTTCTTT. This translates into CASSSTGRGTEAFF.